This TCR beta chain is from a study of Ad26.COV2.S vaccination and SARS-CoV-2 variants. Background on the study: In the study, Ad26.COV2.S was injected intramuscularly once, or twice 56 days apart. The study, taken as a whole, reports: Substantial breadth in spike-specific CD8+ and CD4+ T cell responses was reportedly seen after vaccination.

Indicated treatment: roughly 18 received Ad26.COV2.S at low or high dose, single or two shots; 5 received placebo; per-sample allocation not given. Repertoires come from day 63 after the first vaccine or placebo injection. This Boston cohort included adults aged 18-55 years. About this clone: What it binds is unknown.

Profiling relied on immunoSEQ multiplex PCR, and the TCRdb table lists in-frame clones only, not all of them. The sample carries fewer than 900,000 clones, around 92% recorded once. Germline trimming cut 7 bases from V and 8 bases from J; bases unmatched to any gene: 9. There are 13 residues in the CDR3. In germline, CDR1 is LNHDA, CDR2 SQIVND (reference sequence). The V call is TRBV19, the J call TRBJ1-2, with 8 bases aligning to TRBD1. The source is a person between 18 and 59 years old who received the Ad26.COV2.S COVID-19 vaccine or a placebo. The sample here was peripheral blood, taken in a trial of Ad26.COV2.S vaccine versus placebo. DNA of the CDR3: TGTGCCAGTAAAATTACAGGGGGAAGAGGCTACACCTTC. Its translation: CASKITGGRGYTF.